Listed below are T cell receptor beta chains from one sample, sequenced in a study of T-cell reconstitution after alpha-beta-depleted transplantation in children. TCRdb reprocessed the PCR reads via MiXCR and lists one record per CDR3 protein. The profile shows 580,000 or so distinct CDR3 sequences, more than 20% of them singletons. The starting material was PBMCs, mostly from graft donor cells, obtained 360 days after TCRalphabeta/CD19-depleted stem cell transplant. The receptors stem from a boy in the first two years of life who had a stem cell transplant for acute myeloid leukemia, so the T cells may come from the graft donor. The CDR3 runs from the conserved cysteine through the conserved F or W. Each record gives: D gene, J gene, clone size, V gene, CDR3 DNA, CDR3 protein. D genes are given only for firm matches. The size of a clone is reported for some rows only, either as once, few or many, or as a class for expanded clones.

. | TRBJ1-6 | few | TRBV7-9 | TGTGCCAGCAGCTTAGAGACTCGTAATTCACCCCTCCACTTT | CASSLETRNSPLHF
. | TRBJ2-1 | many | TRBV6-2/TRBV6-3 | TGTGCCAGCAGTTACGTGGGGGCTGGGAATGAGCAGTTCTTC | CASSYVGAGNEQFF
. | TRBJ2-3 | . | TRBV25-1 | TGTGCCAGCAGTGCATATCCGGCGGTAAGCACAGATACGCAGTATTTT | CASSAYPAVSTDTQYF
. | TRBJ2-3 | . | TRBV5-1 | TGCGCCACCTCGACCCAGGCTGGGGACGCAGATACGCAGTATTTT | CATSTQAGDADTQYF
. | TRBJ2-5 | . | TRBV10-3 | TGTGCCATCAGTGACAGGGGAGGAGAGACCCAGTACTTC | CAISDRGGETQYF
TRBD1 | TRBJ1-1 | . | TRBV6-1 | TGTGCCAGCAGGCCAGGACAGGGGATGCGGGCTTTCTTT | CASRPGQGMRAFF
. | TRBJ1-4 | . | TRBV20-1 | TGCAGTGCTAGAGATTGGAGAGAAAAACTGTTTTTT | CSARDWREKLFF
TRBD2 | TRBJ2-5 | few | TRBV18 | TGTGCCAGCTCACCGTCCGGGACTAGCGGGGAGACCCAGTACTTC | CASSPSGTSGETQYF
TRBD1 | TRBJ1-2 | . | TRBV12-3/TRBV12-4 | TGTGCCAGCAGTAGAACAGGGGCAGCAAGATCTAACTATGGCTACACCTTC | CASSRTGAARSNYGYTF
. | TRBJ1-5 | many | TRBV28 | TGTGCCAGCACCCTCATCCCATCGGGGCGCAATCAGCCCCAGCATTTT | CASTLIPSGRNQPQHF
. | TRBJ1-1 | many | TRBV28 | TGTGCCAGCAGCCTGGGCGGGGACATTGAAGCTTTCTTT | CASSLGGDIEAFF
TRBD1 | TRBJ2-1 | many | TRBV29-1 | TGCAGTTATAGGGGGCTATCAAATGAGCAGTTCTTC | CSYRGLSNEQFF
. | TRBJ1-1 | . | TRBV27 | TGTGCCAGCAGCCCACAACCCTTGAACACTGAAGCTTTCTTT | CASSPQPLNTEAFF
. | TRBJ1-1 | . | TRBV7-2 | TGTGCCAGCAGCCGCAGGAACATGAACACTGAAGCTTTCTTT | CASSRRNMNTEAFF
TRBD2 | TRBJ2-1 | . | TRBV5-1 | TGCGCCAGCAGCTTGGTCTGGGCTAGCGGGGGGAATGAGCAGTTCTTC | CASSLVWASGGNEQFF
. | TRBJ2-1 | . | TRBV20-1 | TGCAGTGCTAGCCGGGGGCCCCCATACAATGAGCAGTTCTTC | CSASRGPPYNEQFF
. | TRBJ2-3 | . | TRBV6-1 | TGTGCCAGCAGTCTTCGGCAGGTGGAAGGCACAGATACGCAGTATTTT | CASSLRQVEGTDTQYF
. | TRBJ2-1 | . | TRBV20-1 | TGCTGTGTTGAAGTGGCTCGGGGGGCGAGGATTTACAATGAGCAGTTCTTC | CCVEVARGARIYNEQFF
TRBD2 | TRBJ2-1 | few | TRBV9 | TGTGCCAGCAGCGTGCCGGGGGAGGGTGAGCAGTTCTTC | CASSVPGEGEQFF
TRBD1 | TRBJ2-7 | . | TRBV7-3 | TGTGCCAGCAGCTCGGGACAGCACGAGCAGTACTTC | CASSSGQHEQYF
TRBD2 | TRBJ2-3 | few | TRBV11-2 | TGTGCCAGCAGCTTAGCTGTCGGGGGGGCCTCAGATACGCAGTATTTT | CASSLAVGGASDTQYF
TRBD1 | TRBJ2-7 | many | TRBV2 | TGTGCCAGCCTCGAGGGGACAGGGGGCTTCTACGAGCAGTACTTC | CASLEGTGGFYEQYF
TRBD2 | TRBJ2-3 | many | TRBV20-1 | TGCAGTGGGATTTTTAGCGGGGGTGCCGGTGCTACGCAGTATTTT | CSGIFSGGAGATQYF
. | TRBJ2-3 | many | TRBV27 | TGTGCCAGCAAGGAGTGGAGCACAGATACGCAGTATTTT | CASKEWSTDTQYF
. | TRBJ2-1 | many | TRBV20-1 | TGCAGTGCTAGCCGGAATGGGGTTGAGCAGTTCTTC | CSASRNGVEQFF
. | TRBJ1-4 | many | TRBV27 | TGTGCCAGCAGTCTCCTAGGGGCAACTAATGAAAAACTGTTTTTT | CASSLLGATNEKLFF
. | TRBJ2-7 | many | TRBV11-3 | TGTGCCAGCAGCTTCCGATCTTCCAACTACGAGCAGTACTTC | CASSFRSSNYEQYF
. | TRBJ2-3 | few | TRBV12-3/TRBV12-4 | TGTGCCAGCAGCACTGGACTACGGACAGATACGCAGTATTTT | CASSTGLRTDTQYF
TRBD2 | TRBJ2-3 | many | TRBV11-2 | TGTGCCAGCAGCTTAGTTGCTTTGCGGGGGGGCCTAAAAGATACGCAGTATTTT | CASSLVALRGGLKDTQYF
. | TRBJ1-5 | . | TRBV20-1 | TGCAGTGCTAGGAGAGGGGAGTATAGCAATCAGCCCCAGCATTTT | CSARRGEYSNQPQHF
TRBD2 | TRBJ2-7 | . | TRBV5-1 | TGCGCCAGCAGCTTGGCGCCGGGGACTAACTACGAGCAGTACTTC | CASSLAPGTNYEQYF
. | TRBJ2-3 | many | TRBV29-1 | TGCAGCGTCGTGGGACACATAGGGGGCACAGATACGCAGTATTTT | CSVVGHIGGTDTQYF
TRBD2 | TRBJ2-3 | . | TRBV6-1 | TGTGCCAGCAGCTCCCTGGAGAGCGGGGGCGTACCAGATACGCAGTATTTT | CASSSLESGGVPDTQYF
TRBD1 | TRBJ2-3 | . | TRBV6-1 | TGTGCCAGCAGCCGGGACAGTCCGAGGGGAGATACGCAGTATTTT | CASSRDSPRGDTQYF
TRBD2 | TRBJ2-5 | many | TRBV6-5 | TGTGCCAGCAGTTTCCTCGGGGGGGTTACAGAGACCCAGTACTTC | CASSFLGGVTETQYF
TRBD2 | TRBJ2-1 | many | TRBV29-1 | TGCTCTCTGAAAGCGGGGGGGCCAGGCAATGAGCAGTTCTTC | CSLKAGGPGNEQFF
TRBD2 | TRBJ2-1 | . | TRBV12-3/TRBV12-4 | TGTGCCAGCAGTTTAGGCGGGGGGGCGGCCAATGAGCAGTTCTTC | CASSLGGGAANEQFF
. | TRBJ2-7 | . | TRBV20-1 | TGCAGTGCTAGATATAACGGACCGCCCTACGAGCAGTACTTC | CSARYNGPPYEQYF
TRBD2 | TRBJ2-5 | many | TRBV5-1 | TGCGCCAGCAGCTCCCTCAGGGCTAGCGGACAAGAGACCCAGTACTTC | CASSSLRASGQETQYF
TRBD2 | TRBJ2-3 | . | TRBV20-1 | TGCAGTGCGGGGGGGGTGGTAGGGAGCACAGATACGCAGTATTTT | CSAGGVVGSTDTQYF
. | TRBJ2-2 | . | TRBV20-1 | TGCAGTGCTAGAGTGGCAGGGAACACCGGGGAGCTGTTTTTT | CSARVAGNTGELFF
TRBD2 | TRBJ2-1 | . | TRBV20-1 | TGCAGTGCTAGAGATCGTTCACGGCTGGGGGGGGACTACAATGAGCAGTTCTTC | CSARDRSRLGGDYNEQFF
. | TRBJ2-2 | few | TRBV20-1 | TGCAGTGCTAGCCCGCGGGGGCCGAACACCGGGGAGCTGTTTTTT | CSASPRGPNTGELFF
TRBD1 | TRBJ2-4 | few | TRBV15 | TGTGCCACCAGCAGATCAACCCCGGGACAGGGGGACATTCAGTACTTC | CATSRSTPGQGDIQYF
TRBD1 | TRBJ2-3 | . | TRBV4-2 | TGTGCCAGCAGCCCAGGACAGGGGATACTTTTCGCGTCAGATACGCAGTATTTT | CASSPGQGILFASDTQYF
. | TRBJ2-7 | . | TRBV20-1 | TGCAGTGCTAGAATCAACTACGAGCAGTACTTC | CSARINYEQYF